What follows describes a single T cell receptor (beta chain). Antigen unknown. These data come from a study of cytomegalovirus exposure and HLA in healthy donors. This CDR3 region has 15 residues. Germline CDR1 is SGHDT and CDR2 is YYEEEE. The V gene lost 4 bases and the J gene lost 0 bases, with 11 bases spanning the gap. PCR amplification relied on 60 Vbeta primers (plus 13 Jbeta primers). The repertoire was sequenced with immunoSEQ multiplex PCR; TCRdb's copy has only in-frame clones and lacks some. The table includes about 120,000 clones, about 8% detected once. Notes on the study in general: The productive fraction for most TCR beta V segments was about 87% or about 30% in an earlier analysis.

Sequencing used PBMCs. The V gene is TRBV5-6, the J gene TRBJ1-3; D call uncertain. This clonotype originated in a middle-aged woman in good health and CMV-seropositive. The CDR3 sequence: CASSKSGLSGNTIYF. The CDR3 bases are TGTGCCAGCAGCAAAAGCGGCCTCTCTGGAAACACCATATATTTT.